This T cell receptor beta chain was captured by sequencing in a study of T-cell reconstitution after alpha-beta-depleted transplantation in children. At least ten counts were recorded for this clonotype. Its antigen is not known. The TCRbeta library was prepared with unique molecular identifiers. MiXCR, run by TCRdb on the PCR reads, gives a single entry per CDR3 protein. The data contain approximately 500,000 distinct CDR3 sequences, roughly a tenth of them seen just once; the ten biggest clones take up roughly 2%. The CDR3 length is 14 residues. Unmatched junction bases numbered 7, after V lost 5 bases and J lost 5 bases. The germline gives CDR1 SGHTA, CDR2 FQGNSA. Study conclusions and caveats: A year post-transplant, T-cell counts and diversity derived mostly from newly produced T cells. Surviving recipient T cells and thymic progenitors produced the high day-60 TCRbeta diversity seen in some patients. Expanded graft clones, several hundred of them, were reportedly the source of alpha-beta T cells about two months after transplant.

The origin of this receptor is a child under 10 years old with inherited bone marrow failure, due to receive a stem cell transplant. Sequenced material: PBMCs, taken before TCRalphabeta/CD19-depleted stem cell transplant. This chain uses TRBV7-2 with TRBJ2-7; 9 nucleotides align to TRBD2. CDR3 residues: CASSPGLASHEQYF. Written as DNA, the CDR3 is TGTGCCAGCAGCCCTGGACTAGCGAGCCACGAGCAGTACTTC.